This TCR beta chain was captured in a study of technical replicates of blood from a handful of donors. This clone was seen a few times. Per germline, CDR1 SNHLY and CDR2 FYNNEI. CDR3 length: 15 amino acids. The V segment lost 7 bases and the J segment 7 bases; nucleotides outside the gene matches: 10. Assay: immunoSEQ multiplex PCR; the TCRdb copy retains only in-frame clones and omits some. The table records tens of thousands of clones, 85% to 95% of them present only once. The sequence was collected from a human donor in good health. Sequenced sample: T cells isolated from PBMCs. The chain joins TRBV2 to TRBJ2-2, with 9 nucleotides matching TRBD1. The CDR3 here is CASIPTTGGIGELFF. The CDR3 DNA reads TGTGCCAGCATCCCAACGACAGGGGGGATCGGGGAGCTGTTTTTT. Looking up the rest from reference TRBV2 and TRBJ2-2 gives the full variable domain: EPEVTQTPSHQVTQMGQEVILRCVPISNHLYFYWYRQILGQKVEFLVSFYNNEISEKSEIFDDQFSVERPDGSNFTLKIRSTKLEDSAMYFCASIPTTGGIGELFFGEGSRLTVL.